These T cell receptor beta chains were read from a single sample in a study of breast tumors, draining lymph nodes, adjacent tissues. TCRdb re-derived calls from the multiplex PCR reads in MiXCR, one entry per CDR3 protein. Among fewer than 20,000 distinct CDR3 sequences, around 50% were seen once, and the ten largest hold around a sixth. The sample consisted of tumor-adjacent breast tissue. The receptors stem from a female donor with breast cancer. Some clones in this sample may be carry-over from other donors' samples. CDR3s include the opening cysteine and the closing phenylalanine or tryptophan. Fields, in order: clone size, D gene, J gene, V gene, CDR3 DNA, CDR3 protein. The D gene is left open where the match is weak. Not every row has a clone size; where given, it reads once, few, many or a size class.

many . TRBJ1-1 TRBV10-1 TGCGCCAGCACAAACACATGGGGATCTGAAGCTTTCTTT CASTNTWGSEAFF
. . TRBJ2-7 TRBV20-1 TGCAGTGTAAGGGGGGCGGGGGAATTTTCCCACGAGCAGTACTTC CSVRGAGEFSHEQYF
many . TRBJ2-7 TRBV6-5 TGTGCCAGCAGTTACTCGAAGCCAGCGGGCGAGCAGTACTTC CASSYSKPAGEQYF
. TRBD1 TRBJ2-7 TRBV5-1 TGCGCCAGCAGCTCGCCAGGGGGTTCGTTCTACGAGCAGTACTTC CASSSPGGSFYEQYF
. . TRBJ1-3 TRBV6-6 TGTGCCGGCAGCAACACGGGACCTTCTGGAAACACCGTATATTTT CAGSNTGPSGNTVYF
many TRBD2 TRBJ2-1 TRBV14 TGTGCCAGCAGCCAGGGGACTAGCGGGATTCACCTTTACAATGAGCAGTTCTTC CASSQGTSGIHLYNEQFF
many . TRBJ2-1 TRBV4-2 TGTGCCAGCAGCCAAGATATCGTGAATGAGCAGTTCTTC CASSQDIVNEQFF
. TRBD1 TRBJ2-3 TRBV5-1 TGCGCCAGCAGCTTGGAGGACAGGGCCACCCATACGCAGTATTTC CASSLEDRATHTQYF
. . TRBJ1-2 TRBV10-3 TGTGCCATCAGTGAGTCGGGAAAGCGCAATGGCTACACCTTC CAISESGKRNGYTF
. . TRBJ1-5 TRBV7-3 TGTGCCAGCAGCTTAAGTGGGAATCAGCCCCAGCATTTT CASSLSGNQPQHF
once . TRBJ1-6 TRBV15 TGTGCCACCAGCAGTGAAAATTCACCCCTCCACTTT CATSSENSPLHF
. TRBD2 TRBJ2-1 TRBV24-1 TGTGCCCACCCCGTAGCGGGAGCAATTAATGAGCAGTTCTTC CAHPVAGAINEQFF
. TRBD1 TRBJ2-1 TRBV20-1 TGCAGTGCGACTCTTGGACAGGGCCGAAGCAATGAGCAGTTCTTC CSATLGQGRSNEQFF
many TRBD2 TRBJ2-3 TRBV5-8 TGTGCCAGCAGTAGCGGGTTGGAGGCAGATACGCAGTATTTT CASSSGLEADTQYF
. . TRBJ2-7 TRBV5-6 TGTGCCAGCAGCTTTGGGGAGGAGGGGCCGATCTACGAGCAGTACTTC CASSFGEEGPIYEQYF
. . TRBJ1-6 TRBV24-1 TGTGCCACCAGACCCCGGGACATCTATAATTCACCCCTCCACTTT CATRPRDIYNSPLHF